This TCR beta chain was obtained from a study of blood T cells in healthy people across ages. Together with a sample-barcoded 5' primer, a J-beta primer mix was included in a second PCR lasting roughly 6 to 12 cycles. Each cDNA molecule was tagged by a template-switch adaptor with 12 random nucleotides. TCRdb passed the 5' RACE reads through MiXCR, listing each CDR3 protein once. This table has hundreds of thousands of distinct CDR3 sequences, approximately 60% appearing once. The CDR3 totals 15 residues. CDR1 is SGHTA and CDR2 is FQGNSA in the germline V gene. Trimming left V 2 bases short and J 0 bases short, with 7 bases between. This clonotype turned up a few times.

This sequence was found in a middle-aged man in good health. The chain carries TRBV7-2 and TRBJ2-2; D call uncertain. Sequencing was done on a sample of blood. CDR3 in amino acids: CASSLRAANTGELFF. The CDR3 nucleotides read TGTGCCAGCAGCTTAAGGGCAGCGAACACCGGGGAGCTGTTTTTT.